This T cell receptor (beta chain) was recorded in a study of T cell responses to AZD1222 COVID-19 vaccine. Study outcomes and limitations: Baseline seropositivity characterized only a handful of AZD1222 recipients. Of spike-specific TCRs, nearly half reportedly target regions left unmutated in variants. Spike-specific TCR breadth and depth went up after people got two AZD1222 doses.

Here immunoSEQ multiplex PCR was the method, and the copy in TCRdb shows in-frame clones only, minus some. The sample has more than 95,000 clones, 90% seen once. V was pared by 1 base and J by 12 bases, with 10 bases between. CDR1 and CDR2 from the germline V gene are LNHNV and YYDKDF (reference sequence). The CDR3 has 12 amino acids. Notes on this clone: The antigen is not known.

The starting material was peripheral blood, obtained on day 0 of MenACWY control vaccination. The rearrangement joins TRBV15 to TRBJ2-1; the D is unclear. This clonotype originated in an adult in good health. This CDR3 reads CATSRVGVAQFF. The DNA for the CDR3 is TGTGCCACCAGCAGAGTCGGCGTAGCGCAGTTCTTC.